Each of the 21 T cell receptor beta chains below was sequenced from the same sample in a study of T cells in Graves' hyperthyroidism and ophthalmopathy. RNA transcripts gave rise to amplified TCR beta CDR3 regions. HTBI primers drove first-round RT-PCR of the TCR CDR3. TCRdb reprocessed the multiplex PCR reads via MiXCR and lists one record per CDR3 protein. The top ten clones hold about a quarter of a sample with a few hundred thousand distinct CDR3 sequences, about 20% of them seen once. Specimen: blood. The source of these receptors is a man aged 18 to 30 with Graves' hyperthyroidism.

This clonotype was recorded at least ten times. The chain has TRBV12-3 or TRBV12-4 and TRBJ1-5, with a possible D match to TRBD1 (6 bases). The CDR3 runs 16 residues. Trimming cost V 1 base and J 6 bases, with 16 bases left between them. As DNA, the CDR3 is TGTGCCAGCAGTTTAGGTGTTCTGGGGGCGGGTCAGCCCCAGCATTTT. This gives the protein CASSLGVLGAGQPQHF.

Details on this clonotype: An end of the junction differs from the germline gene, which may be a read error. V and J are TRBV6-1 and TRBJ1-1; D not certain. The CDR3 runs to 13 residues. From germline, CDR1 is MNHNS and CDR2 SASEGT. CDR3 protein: CAIRWDMSTEALF. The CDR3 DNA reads TGTGCCATCAGATGGGATATGAGCACTGAAGCTTTGTTT.

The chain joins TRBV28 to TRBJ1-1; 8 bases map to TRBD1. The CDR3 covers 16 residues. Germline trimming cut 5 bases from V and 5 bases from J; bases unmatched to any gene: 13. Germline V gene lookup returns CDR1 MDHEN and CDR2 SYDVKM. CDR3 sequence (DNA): TGTGCCAGCAGTCCCTCCGGACAGGGCGGTAGAACTGAAGCTTTCTTT. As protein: CASSPSGQGGRTEAFF.

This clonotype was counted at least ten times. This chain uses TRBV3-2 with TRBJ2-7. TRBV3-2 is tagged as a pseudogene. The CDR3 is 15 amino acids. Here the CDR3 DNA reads TGTGCCAGCAGCCCTGGGCTGGGTAGCTCCTACGAGCAGTACTTC. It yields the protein CASSPGLGSSYEQYF.

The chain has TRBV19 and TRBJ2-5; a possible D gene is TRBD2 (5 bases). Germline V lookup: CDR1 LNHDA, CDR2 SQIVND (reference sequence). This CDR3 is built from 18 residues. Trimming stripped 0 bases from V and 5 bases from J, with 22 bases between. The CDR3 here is CASSIDGGRSFDGETQYF. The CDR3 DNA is TGTGCCAGTAGTATAGACGGAGGCAGGTCTTTTGATGGCGAGACCCAGTACTTC.

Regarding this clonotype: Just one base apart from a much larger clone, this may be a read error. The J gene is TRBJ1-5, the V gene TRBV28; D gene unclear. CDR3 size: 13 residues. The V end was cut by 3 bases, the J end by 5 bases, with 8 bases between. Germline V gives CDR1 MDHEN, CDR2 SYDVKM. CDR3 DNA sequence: TGTGCCAGCAGTTTGAACATTTATCAGCCCCAGCATTTT. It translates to CASSLNIYQPQHF.

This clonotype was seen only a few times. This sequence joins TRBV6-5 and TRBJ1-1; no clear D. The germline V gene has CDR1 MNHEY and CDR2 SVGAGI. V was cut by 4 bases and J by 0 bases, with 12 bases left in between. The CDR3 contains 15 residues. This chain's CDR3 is CASSSPWSVNTEAFF. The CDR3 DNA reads TGTGCCAGCAGTTCCCCCTGGAGTGTGAACACTGAAGCTTTCTTT.

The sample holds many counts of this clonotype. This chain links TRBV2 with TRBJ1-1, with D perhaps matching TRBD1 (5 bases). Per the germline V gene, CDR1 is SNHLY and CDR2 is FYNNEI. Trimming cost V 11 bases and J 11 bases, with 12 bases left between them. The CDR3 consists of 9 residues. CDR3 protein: CAHRDGAFF. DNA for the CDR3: TGTGCCCACCGGGACGGCGCTTTCTTT.

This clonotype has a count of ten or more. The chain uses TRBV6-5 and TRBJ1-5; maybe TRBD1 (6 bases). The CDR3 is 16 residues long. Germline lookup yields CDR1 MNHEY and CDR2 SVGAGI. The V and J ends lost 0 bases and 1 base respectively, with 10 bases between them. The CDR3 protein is CASSYSPGVSNQPQHF. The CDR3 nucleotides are TGTGCCAGCAGTTACTCGCCAGGGGTCAGCAATCAGCCCCAGCATTTT.

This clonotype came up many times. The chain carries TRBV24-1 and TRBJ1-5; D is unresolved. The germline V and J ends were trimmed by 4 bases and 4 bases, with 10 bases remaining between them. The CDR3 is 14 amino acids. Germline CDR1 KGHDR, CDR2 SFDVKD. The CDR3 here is CATSEGLANQPQHF. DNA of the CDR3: TGTGCCACCAGTGAAGGGCTTGCAAATCAGCCCCAGCATTTT.

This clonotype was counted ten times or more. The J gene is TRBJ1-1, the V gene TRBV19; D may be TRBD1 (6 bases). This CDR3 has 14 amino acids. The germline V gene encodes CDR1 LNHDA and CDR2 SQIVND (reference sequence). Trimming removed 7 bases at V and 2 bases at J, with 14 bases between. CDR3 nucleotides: TGTGCCAGTAAGGGGGGGCAAGAAAACACTGAAGCTTTCTTT. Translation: CASKGGQENTEAFF.

CDR3 bases: TGTGCCAGCAGTGGACGGGACAGGGATGGGGAGACCCAGTACTTC. It translates to CASSGRDRDGETQYF. The rearrangement uses TRBV2 and TRBJ2-5, with 9 positions matching TRBD1. There are 15 residues in the CDR3. Trimming took 4 bases from V and 5 from J; bases not matched to a gene: 8. Germline V CDR1 and CDR2: SNHLY, FYNNEI. Combining the CDR3 with reference TRBV2 and TRBJ2-5 gives the whole variable domain EPEVTQTPSHQVTQMGQEVILRCVPISNHLYFYWYRQILGQKVEFLVSFYNNEISEKSEIFDDQFSVERPDGSNFTLKIRSTKLEDSAMYFCASSGRDRDGETQYFGPGTRLLVL.

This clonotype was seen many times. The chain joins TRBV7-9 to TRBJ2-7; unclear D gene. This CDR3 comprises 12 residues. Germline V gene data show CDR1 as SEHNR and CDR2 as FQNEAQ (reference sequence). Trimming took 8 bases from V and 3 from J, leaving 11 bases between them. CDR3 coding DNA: TGTGCCAGCGGTTACAGAGGCTACGAGCAGTACTTC. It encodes CASGYRGYEQYF.

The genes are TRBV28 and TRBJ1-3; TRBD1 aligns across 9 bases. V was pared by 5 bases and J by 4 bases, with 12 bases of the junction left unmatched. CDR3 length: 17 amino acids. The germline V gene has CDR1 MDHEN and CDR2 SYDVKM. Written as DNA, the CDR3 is TGTGCCAGCAGTCAAACAGGGGGCCCTCTCTCCGGAAACACCATATATTTT. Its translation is CASSQTGGPLSGNTIYF.

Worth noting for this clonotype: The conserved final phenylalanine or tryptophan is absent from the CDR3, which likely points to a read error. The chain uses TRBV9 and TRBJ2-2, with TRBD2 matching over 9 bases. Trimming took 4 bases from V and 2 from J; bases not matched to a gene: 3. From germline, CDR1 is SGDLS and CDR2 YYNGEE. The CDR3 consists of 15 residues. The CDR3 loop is CASSLGTSNTGELFY. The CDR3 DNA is TGTGCCAGCAGCTTAGGGACTAGCAACACCGGGGAGCTGTTTTAT.

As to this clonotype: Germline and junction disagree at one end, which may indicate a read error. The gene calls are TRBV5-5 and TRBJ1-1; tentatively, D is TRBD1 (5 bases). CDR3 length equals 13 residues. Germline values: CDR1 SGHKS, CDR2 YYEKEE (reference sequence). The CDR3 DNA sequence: TGTTCCAGCAGCCACACGACAGTCTCTGAAGCTTTCTTT. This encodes CSSSHTTVSEAFF.

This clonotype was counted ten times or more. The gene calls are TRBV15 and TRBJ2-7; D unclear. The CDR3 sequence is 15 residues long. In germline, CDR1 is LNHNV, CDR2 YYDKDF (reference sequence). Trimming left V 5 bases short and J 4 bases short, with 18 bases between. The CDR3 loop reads CATSSQGRGSYEQYF. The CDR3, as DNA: TGTGCCACCAGCTCCCAAGGCAGAGGATCATACGAGCAGTACTTC.

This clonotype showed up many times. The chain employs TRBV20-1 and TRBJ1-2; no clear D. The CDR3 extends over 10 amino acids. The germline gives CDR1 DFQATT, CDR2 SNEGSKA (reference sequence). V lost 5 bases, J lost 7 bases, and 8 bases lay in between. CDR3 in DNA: TGCAGTGCTCGACTAGGTGGCTACACCTTC. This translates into CSARLGGYTF.

Here the CDR3 reads CASSPRNQETQYF. CDR3 coding DNA: TGTGCCAGCTCACCACGGAATCAAGAGACCCAGTACTTC. The chain employs TRBV18 and TRBJ2-5; D gene unclear. This CDR3 has 13 residues. The V gene's germline CDR1 is KGHSH and CDR2 LQKENI. V was cut by 1 base and J by 2 bases, with 5 bases left in between.

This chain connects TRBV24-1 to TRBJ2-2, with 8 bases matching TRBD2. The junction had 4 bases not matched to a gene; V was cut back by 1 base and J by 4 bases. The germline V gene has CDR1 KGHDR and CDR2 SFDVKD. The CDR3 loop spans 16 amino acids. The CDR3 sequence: CATSDFAGGGTGELFF. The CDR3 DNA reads TGTGCCACCAGTGATTTCGCGGGGGGAGGCACCGGGGAGCTGTTTTTT.

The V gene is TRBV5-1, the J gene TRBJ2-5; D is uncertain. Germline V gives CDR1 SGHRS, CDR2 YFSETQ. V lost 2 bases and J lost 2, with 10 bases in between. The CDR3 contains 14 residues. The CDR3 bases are TGCGCCAGCAGCTTTTGGCAGTTGCAAGAGACCCAGTACTTC. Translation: CASSFWQLQETQYF.